This TCR beta chain emerged from a study of early T cells in non-severe SARS-CoV-2 infection. Findings and caveats of the study: VDJdb matching favored anti-spike CD8 responses, missing private and CD4 specificities.

This clonotype was recorded at least ten times. The antigen remains undetermined. The protocol attached unique molecular identifiers to individual cDNA molecules. TCRdb reprocessed the 5' RACE reads via MiXCR and lists one record per CDR3 protein. The table shows about 39,000 distinct CDR3 sequences, with roughly 4% occurring only once. Looked up from germline, CDR1 is MNHNS and CDR2 is SASEGT. Trimming left V 3 bases short and J 3 bases short, with 10 bases between. The CDR3 runs to 14 residues. The rearrangement links TRBV6-1 to TRBJ2-3, with D possibly TRBD2 on 5 matching bases. What was sequenced was whole blood. The sequence was collected from an adult who was a healthcare worker with PCR-confirmed SARS-CoV-2 infection or an uninfected control (not recorded which). CDR3 sequence: CASSDFEGTDTQYF. Written as DNA, the CDR3 is TGTGCCAGCAGTGATTTTGAGGGAACAGATACGCAGTATTTT.